This entry describes one T cell receptor beta chain. Its specificity is not known. Every one of the donors was a Caucasian adult that lived in Nashville, Tennessee. The CDR3 totals 12 residues. From germline, CDR1 is SGHRS and CDR2 YFSETQ. V lost 0 bases to trimming and J lost 6 bases, with 5 bases between them. The sample comes from a study of shared clonotypes between healthy human individuals. In the study overall: With ages of 18 to 49, the donors were two women and a few men.

Assay: immunoSEQ multiplex PCR; the TCRdb copy retains only in-frame clones and omits some. The data show 2 million to 2.5 million clones, less than 95% seen once. Study-wide points: Clonotypes shared by all four donors outscored non-shared clonotypes in generation probability. The authors expected sequencing depth to affect clonotype sharing among donors.

The chain joins TRBV5-1 to TRBJ2-3; D is ambiguous. The clonotype was recovered from a man between 18 and 29 years old in good health. Some clones in this sample may be carry-over from other donors' samples. Input material: naive CD4+ T cells from PBMCs. Specified subset: CD45RA+ positively selected. The CDR3 reads CASSLEWDTQYF. For the CDR3, the DNA is TGCGCCAGCAGCTTGGAGTGGGATACGCAGTATTTT.